Listed here is a single T cell receptor (beta chain). Germline CDR1 is LGHNA and CDR2 is YNFKEQ. Germline trimming cut 6 bases from V and 0 bases from J; bases unmatched to any gene: 9. This CDR3 is 17 amino acids long. Produced via immunoSEQ multiplex PCR; TCRdb's table is partial and in-frame only. The table records about 240,000 clones, roughly four fifths of them present only once. The data were taken from a study of blood T cell repertoires in COVID-19. The sample comprised peripheral blood. The V gene is TRBV4-2, the J gene TRBJ2-5; 11 positions match TRBD2. The clonotype comes from a woman younger than 35 with acute or convalescent COVID-19. The DNA of the CDR3 is TGTGCCAGCAGTGACGGACTAGCGGGTAACAACCAAGAGACCCAGTACTTC. It translates to CASSDGLAGNNQETQYF.